This entry concerns a single T cell receptor (beta chain). Its antigen target is currently unknown. Per-nucleotide qualities are absent, and no much larger clonotype sits a single base away. The source of the sample is a study of response to subunit inactivated influenza vaccine (dated by TCRdb to the late 2010s). Regarding the study in general: To follow how T cells responded to a trivalent subunit inactivated influenza vaccine, the researchers relied on deep quantitative profiling of the T cell receptor repertoire.

Libraries were prepared through RT-PCR. Reads for this sample came from an Illumina HiSeq 2500. TCRdb redid the processing of the public reads, applying fastp at Q25 and MiXCR, and retained in-frame beta chains. Records with the same CDR3 protein are collapsed into one entry carrying the most frequent genes and DNA. Across this sample there are about 520,000 distinct CDR3 sequences, with around 7.7% seen only once. The ten largest clones represent about an eighth of the sample. The paper's findings and limits, for the study overall: The authors proposed that each seasonal influenza vaccination may bring in only a limited number of new T cells.

From cysteine to phenylalanine, the CDR3 is 14 amino acids long. The DNA shown is the 42-base CDR3, in frame from base 1. CDR1 MGHRA and CDR2 YSYEKL are derived from the germline V gene. The germline V end is reduced by 4 bases and the J end by 7 bases; junction bases left unmatched: 4. Recombination connected TRBV4-1 to TRBJ1-5, with 10 bases matching TRBD1. The starting material was PBMCs from blood, obtained around 25 months after vaccination. The receptor was derived from a man aged 45 to 70 who received an inactivated influenza vaccine. Donor details come from another sample of the same person, matched by shared clones. The CDR3 reads CASSLRTGGQPQHF. The nucleotide sequence is TGCGCCAGCAGCCTCAGGACAGGGGGACAGCCCCAGCATTTT.